The clone carrying this T cell receptor beta chain showed up many times. Antigen unknown. The read terminates 3 residues ahead of where the CDR3 ends, so the germline J gene completes it. The data were obtained in a study of T cell clonality in common variable immunodeficiency. Overall study results and limits: Common variable immunodeficiency TCR beta sequences reportedly had fewer deletions and N-nucleotide insertions. CVID subjects shared fewer TCRbeta clones than healthy controls did. Compared with healthy controls, CVID subjects showed increased TCRbeta clonality, mostly in about a third.

The J segment lost 6 bases and the V segment lost 5 bases, leaving 10 bases of the junction unmatched. The length of the CDR3 is 15 residues. From germline, CDR1 is DFQATT and CDR2 SNEGSKA (reference sequence). Here immunoSEQ multiplex PCR was the method, and the copy in TCRdb shows in-frame clones only, minus some. Observed are some 34,000 clones, no singletons, with the top ten taking around 6.9%. The V gene is TRBV20-1, the J gene TRBJ2-3, with TRBD2 matching 11 bases. The receptor's source is a human donor with common variable immunodeficiency. Sequencing was performed on peripheral blood mononuclear cells. CDR3: CSARTSGRGADTQYF. CDR3 DNA (partial): TGCAGTGCTCGGACTAGCGGGCGGGGGGCCGATACG.